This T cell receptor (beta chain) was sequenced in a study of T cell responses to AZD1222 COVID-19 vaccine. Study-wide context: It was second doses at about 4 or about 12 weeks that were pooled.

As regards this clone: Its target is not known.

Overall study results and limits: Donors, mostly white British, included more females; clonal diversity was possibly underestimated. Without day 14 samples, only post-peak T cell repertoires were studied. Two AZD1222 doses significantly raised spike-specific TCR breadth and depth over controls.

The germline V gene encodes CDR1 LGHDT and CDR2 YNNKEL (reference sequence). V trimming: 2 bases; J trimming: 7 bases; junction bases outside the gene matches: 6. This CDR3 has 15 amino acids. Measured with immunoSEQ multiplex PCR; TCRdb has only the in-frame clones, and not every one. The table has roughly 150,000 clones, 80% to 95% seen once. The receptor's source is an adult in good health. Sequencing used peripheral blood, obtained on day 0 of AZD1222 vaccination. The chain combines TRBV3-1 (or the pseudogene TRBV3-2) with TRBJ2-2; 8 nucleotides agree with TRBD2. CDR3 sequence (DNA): TGTGCCAGCAGCCAAATCCGGGGGGGGATCGGGGAGCTGTTTTTT. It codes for CASSQIRGGIGELFF.